This TCR beta chain was retrieved from a study of cytomegalovirus exposure and HLA in healthy donors. CDR3 length equals 16 residues. Trimming took off 4 bases at V and 0 bases at J, with 16 bases between the two ends. Germline CDR1 reads SGHRS; CDR2 reads YFSETQ. The method was immunoSEQ multiplex PCR; TCRdb's version includes in-frame clones alone and lacks a portion of them. Of over 250,000 clones listed, approximately 83% are singletons. Sample: PBMCs. The gene calls are TRBV5-1 and TRBJ1-1; no definite D call. The receptor was isolated from a woman aged 18-29 years in good health and CMV-seronegative. The CDR3 region has the DNA TGCGCCAGCAGCCTGGGAATTGGGCACATGAACACTGAAGCTTTCTTT. Amino acids: CASSLGIGHMNTEAFF.